The present TCR beta chain was sequenced within a study of shared clonotypes between healthy human individuals (dated by TCRdb to about 2020). A note on the overall study: The cohort included three men and a couple of women between 18 and 49 years of age. For each donor, CD4 naive and CD4 memory were each run on three plates, CD8 naive on two plates, and CD8 memory on one plate. Each donor's leukapheresis produced roughly between roughly 0.9 and 9 billion PBMCs. The study deeply sequenced blood TCR repertoires of several healthy adults to estimate repertoire size and the extent of clonotype sharing between individuals. To increase sequencing depth and limit assay-specific biases, different laboratories used diverse techniques to prepare libraries and sequence TCR repertoires.

Using the deep immunoSEQ assay, multiplex PCR amplified TCR CDR3 regions from genomic DNA. Genomic DNA extracted from each cell subset was distributed evenly over all wells of several immunoSEQ 96-well plates, and each plate served as one replicate. Each replicate PCR for sorted subsets received about 0.2 ug genomic DNA, equal to roughly 33,000 T cell genomes. Purified libraries were quantified with a Qubit 3.0 fluorometer, sized on a Bioanalyzer 2100, and re-quantified with the KAPA Library Quantification kit. Every immunoSEQ 96-well plate was sequenced on a dedicated single-read 150-cycle Illumina NextSeq 550 flow cell. The paper's data handling went like this. Because only junctional sequences without quality scores were contained in the immunoSEQ output, filtering matching that applied to full-length reads could not be performed. To assign V/J genes and CDR3, sequences were annotated against IMGT germline references using PyIR, a Python wrapper for IgBLAST v1.9. Reads were filtered out if the reads had weak V/J assignments (E-value above 1e-6), no CDR3, stop codons, out-of-frame junctions, or ambiguous translated residues. A V3J clonotype was defined by an identical inferred V gene, J gene, and CDR3 amino acid sequence. Percentage overlap between repertoires was calculated by dividing the number of shared unique clonotypes by the size of the smaller repertoire. Richness of each repertoire was evaluated using RTK rarefaction, the Chao1 estimator, and Recon v2.1 estimates of unobserved clonotypes. Generation probabilities for all TCRbeta clonotypes obtained by the gDNA method from a handful of donors were computed using OLGA. TCRdb's version of the immuneACCESS table is confined to in-frame rearrangements and falls short of the full clone set. An unresolved V gene accounts for under half of the shortfall where checked; the remainder is of unknown origin. The DNA was the basis for D and trimming; V, J and clone size are from that table. In all, the sample holds over 750,000 clones, and approximately 96% of those were seen once. The top ten clonotypes cover around 0.25% of the sample.

CD8 naive samples consisted of CD45RO-negative cells that were positively selected for CCR7, yielding a CD45RA+CCR7+ population without TemRA cells. The donors were healthy, HIV-negative adults who had no recently reported acute infections or vaccinations. All donors were Caucasian adults living in Nashville, Tennessee, USA. Blood was collected by leukapheresis, and PBMCs were isolated by Ficoll-Histopaque density gradient centrifugation and then cryopreserved in liquid nitrogen vapor phase. Analytical flow cytometry was used to check the purity and quantity of every magnetically sorted T cell population. Each sorted fraction had its genomic DNA isolated and then quantified by UV absorbance on a Nanodrop 2000c. A remark on this clone: Its antigen target is currently unknown. There are no base qualities to consult, and no much larger clone falls within one base. Different DNA sequences within this sample yield the same CDR3.

Findings and caveats that apply to the study as a whole: Pairwise subsampling indicated that sequencing depth was expected to affect the degree of clonotype sharing among donors. When a few donors were compared, the shared fraction of clonotypes was roughly 5% for naive CD4, roughly 3.3% for naive CD8, more than 2% for memory CD4, and under 0.5% for memory CD8. Compared with non-shared clonotypes, clonotypes shared by all four sorted-subset donors had higher generation probabilities. Estimated clonotype richness was generally larger for naive than for memory subsets. The small number of donors limited the genetic and exposure-history diversity represented. Sampling was limited to blood, and TCR repertoires in tissue likely differ from TCR repertoires in blood. Even with the large sequencing depth, rarefaction of the sorted-subset datasets indicated that sequencing was incomplete.

The CDR1 and CDR2 encoded by the germline V gene (reference sequence) are MNHEY and SMNVEV. The germline ends are 13 bases apart after V is trimmed by 6 bases and J by 4 bases. The CDR3 sequence holds 14 residues, the cysteine and phenylalanine included. Of all the DNA, just the CDR3 is kept, 42 bases in frame from base 1. This clonotype was sampled from a young man in good health. The chain employs TRBV27 and TRBJ1-5, with TRBD1 tentatively as D gene (5 bases match). The source material was naive CD8+ T cells sorted from blood. The cell subset or site label, read with the paper, signifies: CD45RA+CCR7+. The nucleotide sequence reads as follows: TGTGCCAGCAGCCTCGGGACGAGTAATCAGCCCCAGCATTTT. This is translated as CASSLGTSNQPQHF.